These 3 T cell receptor beta chains share one sample of origin, sequenced in a study of T cells expressing NK-cell markers. TCRdb re-called the 5' RACE reads and shows each CDR3 protein once, DNA omitted. The sample totals fewer than 550,000 distinct CDR3 sequences. The sample was blood T cells: a sorted CD56 or NKG2C T cell subset, CD4+ or CD8+ T cells, or bulk PBMC T cells (not recorded which). The receptors derive from a woman in her forties or fifties in good health.

The V call is TRBV5-1, the J call TRBJ2-1; without DNA, the TCRdb call of TRBD1 cannot be checked. The CDR3 totals 12 residues. Germline V gives CDR1 SGHRS, CDR2 YFSETQ. The CDR3 loop is CASSSKTGEQFF.

This CDR3 is CAAYKVGIQYF. V is TRBV12-5 and J is TRBJ2-4. Germline values: CDR1 LGHNT, CDR2 FRNRAP. This CDR3 is 11 amino acids long.

The chain uses TRBV4-1 and TRBJ1-4; TCRdb's assignment of TRBD1 cannot be checked, as there is no DNA. The germline V gene has CDR1 MGHRA and CDR2 YSYEKL. The CDR3 has 17 residues. CDR3 residues: CASSQAPWGVRVGKLFF.